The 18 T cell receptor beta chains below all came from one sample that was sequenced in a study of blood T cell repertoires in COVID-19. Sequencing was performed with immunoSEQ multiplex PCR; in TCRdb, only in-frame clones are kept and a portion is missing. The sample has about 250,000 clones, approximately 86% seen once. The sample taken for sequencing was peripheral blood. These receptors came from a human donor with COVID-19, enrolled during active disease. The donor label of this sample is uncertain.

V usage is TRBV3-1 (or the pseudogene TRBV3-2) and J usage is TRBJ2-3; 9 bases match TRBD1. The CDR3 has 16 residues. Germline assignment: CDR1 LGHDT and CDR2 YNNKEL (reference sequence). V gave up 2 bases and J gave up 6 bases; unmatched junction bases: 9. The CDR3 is CASSQLDRGDLDTQYF. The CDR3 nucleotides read TGTGCCAGCAGCCAACTTGACAGGGGGGATTTGGATACGCAGTATTTT.

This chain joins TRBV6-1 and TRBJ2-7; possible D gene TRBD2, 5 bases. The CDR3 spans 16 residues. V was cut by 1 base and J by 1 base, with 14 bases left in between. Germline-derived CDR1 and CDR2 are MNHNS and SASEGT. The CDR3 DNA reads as TGTGCCAGCAGTGAAGGGTTCAACAGACTATCCTACGAGCAGTACTTC. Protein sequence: CASSEGFNRLSYEQYF.

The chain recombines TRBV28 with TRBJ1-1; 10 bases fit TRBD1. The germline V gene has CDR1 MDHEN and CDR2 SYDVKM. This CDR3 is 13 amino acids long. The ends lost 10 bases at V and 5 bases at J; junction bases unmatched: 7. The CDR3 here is CATLTGGWTEAFF. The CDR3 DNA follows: TGTGCCACGTTGACAGGGGGCTGGACTGAAGCTTTCTTT.

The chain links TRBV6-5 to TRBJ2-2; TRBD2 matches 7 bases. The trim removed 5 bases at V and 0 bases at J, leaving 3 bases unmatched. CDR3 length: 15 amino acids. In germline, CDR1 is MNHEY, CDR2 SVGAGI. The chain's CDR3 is CASSTAGANTGELFF. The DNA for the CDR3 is TGTGCCAGCAGTACCGCGGGGGCGAACACCGGGGAGCTGTTTTTT.

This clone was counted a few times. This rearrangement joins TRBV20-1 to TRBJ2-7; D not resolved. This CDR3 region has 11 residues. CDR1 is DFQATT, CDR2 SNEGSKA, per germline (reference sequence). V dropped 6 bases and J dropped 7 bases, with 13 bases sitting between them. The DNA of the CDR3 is TGCAGTGCCGTACCGGCGGAAGAGCAGTACTTC. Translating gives CSAVPAEEQYF.

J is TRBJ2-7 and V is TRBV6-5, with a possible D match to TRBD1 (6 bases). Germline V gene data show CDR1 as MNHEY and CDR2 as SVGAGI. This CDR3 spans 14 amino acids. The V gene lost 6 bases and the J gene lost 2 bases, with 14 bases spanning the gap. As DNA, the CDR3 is TGTGCCAGCAGCCGTCGACAGGCGCCCTACGAGCAGTACTTC. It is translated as CASSRRQAPYEQYF.

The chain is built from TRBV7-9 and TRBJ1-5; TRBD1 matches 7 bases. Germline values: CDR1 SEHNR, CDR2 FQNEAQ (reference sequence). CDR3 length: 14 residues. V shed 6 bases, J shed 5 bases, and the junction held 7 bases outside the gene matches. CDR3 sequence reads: CASSRTGEYQPQHF. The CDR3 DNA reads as TGTGCCAGCAGTAGAACAGGGGAATATCAGCCCCAGCATTTT.

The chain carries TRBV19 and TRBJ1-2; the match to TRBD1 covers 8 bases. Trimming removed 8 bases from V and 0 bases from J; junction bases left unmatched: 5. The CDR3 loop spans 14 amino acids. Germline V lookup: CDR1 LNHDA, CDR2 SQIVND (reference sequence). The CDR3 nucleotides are TGTGCCAGTGACAGGGGACCTCCTAACTATGGCTACACCTTC. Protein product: CASDRGPPNYGYTF.

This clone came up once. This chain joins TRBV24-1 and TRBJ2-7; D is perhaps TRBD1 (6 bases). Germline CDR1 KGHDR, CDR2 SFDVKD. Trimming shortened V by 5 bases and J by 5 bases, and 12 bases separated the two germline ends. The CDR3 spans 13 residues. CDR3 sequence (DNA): TGTGCCACCAGTGCGGGCAGGGGCCACGAGCAGTACTTC. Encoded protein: CATSAGRGHEQYF.

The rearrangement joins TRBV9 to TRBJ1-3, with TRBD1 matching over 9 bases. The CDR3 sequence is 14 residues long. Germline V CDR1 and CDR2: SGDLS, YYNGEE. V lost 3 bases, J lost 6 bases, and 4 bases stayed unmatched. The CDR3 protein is CASSGVQGANTIYF. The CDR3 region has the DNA TGTGCCAGCAGCGGGGTACAGGGGGCAAACACCATATATTTT.

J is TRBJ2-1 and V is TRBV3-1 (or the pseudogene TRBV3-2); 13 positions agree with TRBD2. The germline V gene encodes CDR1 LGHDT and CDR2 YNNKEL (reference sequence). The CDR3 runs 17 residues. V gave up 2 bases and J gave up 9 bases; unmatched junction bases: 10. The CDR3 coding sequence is TGTGCCAGCAGCCAACTAATCCGACTAGCGGGAGGAGGTGAGCAGTTCTTC. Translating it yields CASSQLIRLAGGGEQFF.

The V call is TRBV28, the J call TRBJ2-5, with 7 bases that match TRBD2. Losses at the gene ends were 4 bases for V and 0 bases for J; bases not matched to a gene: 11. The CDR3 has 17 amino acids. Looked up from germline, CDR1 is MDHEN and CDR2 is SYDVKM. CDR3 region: CASSWQGPSGNQETQYF. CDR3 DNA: TGTGCCAGCAGTTGGCAAGGGCCTAGCGGCAACCAAGAGACCCAGTACTTC.

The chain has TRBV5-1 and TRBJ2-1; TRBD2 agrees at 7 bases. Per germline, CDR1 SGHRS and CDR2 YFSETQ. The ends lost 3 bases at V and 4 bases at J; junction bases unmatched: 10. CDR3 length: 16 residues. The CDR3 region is CASSSFSSGIYNEQFF. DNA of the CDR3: TGCGCCAGCAGCTCGTTTTCTAGCGGCATTTACAATGAGCAGTTCTTC.

CDR3: CAIYRRSRTQYF. The CDR3 nucleotides are TGTGCCATCTACAGGCGATCGCGGACCCAGTACTTC. J is TRBJ2-5 and V is TRBV10-3; the D gene is possibly TRBD1 (5 bases). CDR1 is ENHRY, CDR2 SYGVKD, per germline. CDR3 length: 12 residues. V dropped 8 bases and J dropped 7 bases, with 14 bases sitting between them.

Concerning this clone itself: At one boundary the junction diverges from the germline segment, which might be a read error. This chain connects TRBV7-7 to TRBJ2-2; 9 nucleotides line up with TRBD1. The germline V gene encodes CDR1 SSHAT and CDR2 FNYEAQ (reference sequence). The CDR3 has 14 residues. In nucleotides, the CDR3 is TGTGCTAGCAGGGACAGGGCGGGGTCCGGGGAGCTGTTTTTT. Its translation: CASRDRAGSGELFF.

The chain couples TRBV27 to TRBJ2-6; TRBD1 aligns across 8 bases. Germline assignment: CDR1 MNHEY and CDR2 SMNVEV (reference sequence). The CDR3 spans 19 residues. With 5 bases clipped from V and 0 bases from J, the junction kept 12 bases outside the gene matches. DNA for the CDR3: TGTGCCAGCAGTCCCCGGAGGGAGACAGGGGTCTCTGGGGCCAACGTCCTGACTTTC. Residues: CASSPRRETGVSGANVLTF. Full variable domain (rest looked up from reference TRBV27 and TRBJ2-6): EAQVTQNPRYLITVTGKKLTVTCSQNMNHEYMSWYRQDPGLGLRQIYYSMNVEVTDKGDVPEGYKVSRKEKRNFPLILESPSPNQTSLYFCASSPRRETGVSGANVLTFGAGSRLTVL.

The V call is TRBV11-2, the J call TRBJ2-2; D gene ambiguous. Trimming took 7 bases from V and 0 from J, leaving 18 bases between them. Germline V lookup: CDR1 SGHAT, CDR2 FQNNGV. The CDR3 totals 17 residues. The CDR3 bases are TGTGCCAGCACCTACACTGGGCAGCTCCCGAACACCGGGGAGCTGTTTTTT. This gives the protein CASTYTGQLPNTGELFF.

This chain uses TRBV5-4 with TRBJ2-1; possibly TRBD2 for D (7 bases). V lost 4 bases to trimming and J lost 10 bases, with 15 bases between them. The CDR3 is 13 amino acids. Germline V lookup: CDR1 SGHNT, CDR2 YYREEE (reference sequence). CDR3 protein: CASSPFGGPEQFF. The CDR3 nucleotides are TGTGCCAGCAGCCCGTTCGGGGGGCCCGAGCAGTTCTTC.